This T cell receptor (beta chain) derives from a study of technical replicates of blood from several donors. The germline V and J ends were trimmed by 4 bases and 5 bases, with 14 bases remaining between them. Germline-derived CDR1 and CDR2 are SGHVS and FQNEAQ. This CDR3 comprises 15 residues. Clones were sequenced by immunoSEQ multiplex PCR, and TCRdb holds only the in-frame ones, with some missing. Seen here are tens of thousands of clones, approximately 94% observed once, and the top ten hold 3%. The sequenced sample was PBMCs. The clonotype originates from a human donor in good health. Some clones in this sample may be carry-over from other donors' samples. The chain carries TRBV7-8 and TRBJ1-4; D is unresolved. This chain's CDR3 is CASSSRTDSNEKLFF. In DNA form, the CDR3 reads TGTGCCAGCAGCTCCCGGACGGACTCCAATGAAAAACTGTTTTTT.